These 17 T cell receptor beta chains were sequenced from one sample in a study of PD-L1 blockade in urothelial cancer. The sample's time point: pretreatment peripheral blood. Data came from immunoSEQ multiplex PCR; TCRdb stores just in-frame clones and leaves some out. Among around 71,000 clones listed, about 85% were seen once. Here the sequenced sample was PBMCs, taken around atezolizumab (anti-PD-L1) treatment. These receptors originate from a middle-aged man with urothelial cancer.

CDR3 coding DNA: TGTGCCAGCAGCCCTACAGGGGGGCGGAACATTCAGTACTTC. Encoded protein: CASSPTGGRNIQYF. This chain uses TRBV7-9 with TRBJ2-4; 8 bases align to TRBD1. Germline V gene lookup returns CDR1 SEHNR and CDR2 FQNEAQ (reference sequence). The CDR3 length is 14 residues. Losses at the gene ends were 5 bases for V and 7 bases for J; bases not matched to a gene: 7.

This clone is a singleton in its sample. This sequence joins TRBV28 and TRBJ2-7, with 9 positions matching TRBD2. CDR1 is MDHEN and CDR2 is SYDVKM in the germline V gene. V gave up 6 bases and J gave up 2 bases; unmatched junction bases: 11. This CDR3 spans 16 amino acids. The CDR3 region has the DNA TGTGCCAGCAGGGGGGTTAGCGGGAGAGTCACCTACGAGCAGTACTTC. Translated, it gives CASRGVSGRVTYEQYF.

The gene calls are TRBV5-1 and TRBJ2-3; D gene uncertain. The CDR3 spans 12 residues. The germline V gene has CDR1 SGHRS and CDR2 YFSETQ. V lost 3 bases to trimming and J lost 5 bases, with 7 bases between them. In DNA, the CDR3 is TGCGCCAGCAGCTGGGCTGTAGATACGCAGTATTTT. Amino acids: CASSWAVDTQYF.

As to this clone: At one of its ends the junction is not consistent with the germline gene, which may arise from a read error. The chain has TRBV6-5 and TRBJ2-1; 11 positions match TRBD2. CDR1 MNHEY and CDR2 SVGAGI come from the germline V gene. This CDR3 is built from 13 residues. The CDR3 DNA follows: TGTGCCAGCAAGGCGACTAGCGGGGCCCGAGAAGTCTTC. Its translation: CASKATSGAREVF.

V and J are TRBV27 and TRBJ2-1; 10 bases align to TRBD2. CDR3 length: 16 amino acids. V was pared by 0 bases and J by 7 bases, with 6 bases of the junction left unmatched. Per germline, CDR1 MNHEY and CDR2 SMNVEV (reference sequence). The DNA of the CDR3 is TGTGCCAGCAGTTTATCCTCTAGCGGGAGATTTAATGAGCAGTTCTTC. Its translation: CASSLSSSGRFNEQFF.

The table lists this clone with a count of one. The genes are TRBV5-4 and TRBJ1-2, with TRBD1 matching 7 bases. The CDR3 totals 13 residues. V gave up 4 bases and J gave up 6 bases; unmatched junction bases: 6. Germline CDR1 and CDR2: SGHNT and YYREEE (reference sequence). The CDR3 bases are TGTGCCAGCAGCGAGGGGGCGCGGGATGGCTACACCTTC. Residues: CASSEGARDGYTF.

J is TRBJ2-1 and V is TRBV18; tentatively, D is TRBD2 (5 bases). There are 14 residues in the CDR3. Germline V gene sequence: CDR1 KGHSH, CDR2 LQKENI. V lost 3 bases and J 5 bases, leaving 11 bases between the germline ends. The CDR3 nucleotides read TGTGCCAGCTCACCCTTCGTCGGGAACAATGAGCAGTTCTTC. Its protein product is CASSPFVGNNEQFF.

Remarks on this clone: In the same sample, other DNA sequences code for this CDR3. The rearrangement links TRBV20-1 to TRBJ2-7; D call uncertain. Germline values: CDR1 DFQATT, CDR2 SNEGSKA (reference sequence). Trimming left V 0 bases short and J 3 bases short, with 3 bases between. The CDR3 runs 11 residues. The CDR3 DNA reads TGCAGTGCTAGAGATAACTACGAGCAGTACTTC. Protein: CSARDNYEQYF.

The chain has TRBV6-5 and TRBJ2-7, with 8 bases fitting TRBD2. The CDR3 is 14 residues long. Germline V CDR1 and CDR2: MNHEY, SVGAGI. V gave up 8 bases and J gave up 0 bases; unmatched junction bases: 6. This CDR3 reads CASREGAGSYEQYF. The CDR3 region has the DNA TGTGCCAGCCGGGAGGGAGCTGGCTCCTACGAGCAGTACTTC.

This clone was observed a single time. The chain joins TRBV19 to TRBJ1-5; 8 bases are a match to TRBD1. The CDR3 contains 15 residues. Germline loops: CDR1 LNHDA, CDR2 SQIVND (reference sequence). J lost 6 bases, V lost 2 bases, and 6 bases had no gene match. CDR3 DNA: TGTGCCAGTAGTATATCGGGCAGGGGGCGTCAGCCCCAGCATTTT. As protein: CASSISGRGRQPQHF.

About this clone: An end of the junction does not agree with germline; a read error may underlie this. The rearrangement uses TRBV28 and TRBJ2-7; 9 nucleotides agree with TRBD1. Per germline, CDR1 MDHEN and CDR2 SYDVKM. CDR3 length: 12 amino acids. The CDR3 loop reads CASSPPGQGLGF. The CDR3 nucleotides are TGTGCCAGCAGTCCCCCGGGACAGGGCCTTGGCTTC.

The genes are TRBV7-2 and TRBJ2-7; 12 bases fit TRBD2. After removal of 1 base from V and 2 bases from J, the junction contained 9 bases not matched to a gene. CDR1 and CDR2 (germline): SGHTA, FQGNSA. The CDR3 contains 18 residues. This CDR3 is CASSLGGTSGLSTYEQYF. CDR3 coding DNA: TGTGCCAGCAGCTTAGGAGGGACTAGCGGGCTATCTACCTACGAGCAGTACTTC.

The chain couples TRBV5-4 to TRBJ1-2, with TRBD1 matching over 8 bases. After removal of 0 bases from V and 8 bases from J, the junction contained 12 bases not matched to a gene. Germline lookup yields CDR1 SGHNT and CDR2 YYREEE (reference sequence). The CDR3 consists of 16 residues. CDR3 in DNA: TGTGCCAGCAGCTTGGCCCTGGCTGACAGGGGAAAGGGCTACACCTTC. This gives the protein CASSLALADRGKGYTF.

The rearrangement joins TRBV28 to TRBJ2-7; the D gene is possibly TRBD2 (5 bases). The CDR3 is 14 amino acids. Germline V gene data show CDR1 as MDHEN and CDR2 as SYDVKM. V was shortened by 1 base and J by 2 bases, with 9 bases between the two germline ends. The CDR3 DNA reads as TGTGCCAGCAGTTTATCTGGGAGTACCTACGAGCAGTACTTC. Translating it yields CASSLSGSTYEQYF.

V and J are TRBV9 and TRBJ2-3; D is perhaps TRBD1 (6 bases). Germline-derived CDR1 and CDR2 are SGDLS and YYNGEE. The V end lost 2 bases, the J end lost 3 bases, and 13 bases lay between the germline ends. This CDR3 spans 15 amino acids. Written as DNA, the CDR3 is TGTGCCAGCAGCGTCAATCCAGGGGATACAGATACGCAGTATTTT. As protein: CASSVNPGDTDTQYF.

The gene calls are TRBV28 and TRBJ2-2; TRBD2 agrees at 10 bases. From germline, CDR1 is MDHEN and CDR2 SYDVKM. The junction had 6 bases not matched to a gene; V was cut back by 4 bases and J by 4 bases. The CDR3 consists of 16 residues. The CDR3 DNA sequence: TGTGCCAGCAGTTCCCCTAGCGGGAGTGGCACCGGGGAGCTGTTTTTT. Residues: CASSSPSGSGTGELFF.

The rearrangement links TRBV10-1 to TRBJ2-1; D perhaps matches TRBD1 (6 bases). V gave up 2 bases and J gave up 9 bases, with 11 bases separating them. CDR1 and CDR2 (germline): WNHNN, SYGVQD (reference sequence). The CDR3 totals 13 residues. The CDR3 DNA sequence: TGCGCCAGCAGTGAGAACAGGGCTGGTGAGCAGTTCTTC. This encodes CASSENRAGEQFF.